What follows are 9 T cell receptor beta chains derived from one specimen sequenced in a study of cytomegalovirus exposure and HLA in healthy donors. Primers included in the PCR were 60 Vbeta and 13 Jbeta primers. Generated by immunoSEQ multiplex PCR, the TCRdb table keeps only in-frame clones and is missing some. This table has roughly 250,000 clones, roughly four fifths appearing once. Sequencing used PBMCs. The receptor source for this set is a woman in her thirties or forties in good health and CMV-seropositive.

The V and J genes are TRBV13 and TRBJ2-6; 8 bases are a match to TRBD1. J was trimmed by 2 bases and V by 0 bases; bases with no gene match: 6. Per germline, CDR1 PRHDT and CDR2 FYEKMQ (reference sequence). There are 18 residues in the CDR3. The CDR3 here is CASSLGAGGQAGANVLTF. Written as DNA, the CDR3 is TGTGCCAGCAGCTTAGGGGCAGGGGGCCAAGCTGGGGCCAACGTCCTGACTTTC. Combining the CDR3 with reference TRBV13 and TRBJ2-6 gives the whole variable domain AAGVIQSPRHLIKEKRETATLKCYPIPRHDTVYWYQQGPGQDPQFLISFYEKMQSDKGSIPDRFSAQQFSDYHSELNMSSLELGDSALYFCASSLGAGGQAGANVLTFGAGSRLTVL.

The V gene is TRBV27, the J gene TRBJ1-2; 8 nucleotides match TRBD1. Germline V gene lookup returns CDR1 MNHEY and CDR2 SMNVEV (reference sequence). CDR3 length: 15 residues. Trimming took 5 bases from V and 6 from J; bases not matched to a gene: 11. CDR3 in amino acids: CASSRRGLVGDGYTF. In DNA, the CDR3 is TGTGCCAGCAGTCGCAGGGGGCTGGTGGGAGATGGCTACACCTTC.

This clone was detected a few times. The CDR3 DNA follows: TGTGCCTGGAGTGGGAAGCGGGGGGTGACAGATACGCAGTATTTT. This codes for CAWSGKRGVTDTQYF. This rearrangement joins TRBV30 to TRBJ2-3, with 9 bases identical to TRBD2. This CDR3 spans 15 amino acids. Losses at the gene ends were 1 base for V and 3 bases for J; bases not matched to a gene: 5. Germline CDR1 is GTSNPN and CDR2 is SVGIG (reference sequence).

This clone has more than one count but fewer than ten. The rearrangement links TRBV19 to TRBJ1-2; perhaps TRBD1 as D (5 bases). The germline V and J ends were trimmed by 4 bases and 8 bases, with 17 bases remaining between them. The CDR3 has 14 amino acids. CDR1 is LNHDA, CDR2 SQIVND, per germline (reference sequence). CDR3 loop: CASSRGGTASGYTF. The CDR3 DNA is TGTGCCAGTAGTAGGGGCGGAACGGCGTCCGGCTACACCTTC.

The chain joins TRBV7-2 to TRBJ1-2; D is uncertain. CDR3 length equals 15 residues. V lost 5 bases and J 0 bases, leaving 13 bases between the germline ends. Germline CDR1 reads SGHTA; CDR2 reads FQGNSA. This chain's CDR3 is CASSPRQVSNYGYTF. In DNA, the CDR3 is TGTGCCAGCAGCCCCCGGCAGGTATCTAACTATGGCTACACCTTC.

V and J are TRBV6-6 and TRBJ2-7; 9 bases align to TRBD1. The CDR3 has 13 amino acids. Germline CDR1 is MNHNY and CDR2 is SVGAGI (reference sequence). The J segment lost 7 bases and the V segment lost 6 bases, leaving 7 bases of the junction unmatched. The chain's CDR3 is CASRVTGGGEQYF. CDR3 coding DNA: TGTGCCAGCAGGGTTACAGGGGGCGGGGAGCAGTACTTC.

This chain links TRBV30 with TRBJ1-5; D unclear. The germline gives CDR1 GTSNPN, CDR2 SVGIG (reference sequence). The V end was cut by 0 bases, the J end by 5 bases, with 14 bases between. This CDR3 has 15 residues. The CDR3 nucleotides read TGTGCCTGGAGTGTACAATCGGGGTCCTATCAGCCCCAGCATTTT. Protein: CAWSVQSGSYQPQHF.

This rearrangement joins TRBV6-6 to TRBJ2-3, with a weak D call TRBD2 (5 bases). This CDR3 comprises 14 residues. Looked up from germline, CDR1 is MNHNY and CDR2 is SVGAGI (reference sequence). Trimming removed 6 bases from V and 0 bases from J, with 10 bases in between. DNA of the CDR3: TGTGCCAGCAGGGACTCAACTAGCACAGATACGCAGTATTTT. Protein product: CASRDSTSTDTQYF.

The genes are TRBV7-8 and TRBJ2-7; 13 positions agree with TRBD2. Germline V lookup: CDR1 SGHVS, CDR2 FQNEAQ. The junction had 6 bases not matched to a gene; V was cut back by 6 bases and J by 7 bases. The CDR3 is 14 amino acids. The CDR3 here is CASSHGTSGIEQYF. DNA for the CDR3: TGTGCCAGCAGTCATGGGACTAGCGGGATTGAGCAGTACTTC.